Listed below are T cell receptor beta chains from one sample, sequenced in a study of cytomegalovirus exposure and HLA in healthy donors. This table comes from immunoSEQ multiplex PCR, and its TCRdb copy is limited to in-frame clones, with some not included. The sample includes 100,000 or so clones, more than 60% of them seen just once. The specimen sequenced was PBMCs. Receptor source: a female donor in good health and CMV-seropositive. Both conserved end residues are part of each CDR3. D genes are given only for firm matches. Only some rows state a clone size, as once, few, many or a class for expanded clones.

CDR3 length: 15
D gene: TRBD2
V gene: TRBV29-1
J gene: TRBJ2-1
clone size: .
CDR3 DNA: TGCAGCGTTACAACCCTAGCGGGGGGGGGAGGTGAGCAGTTCTTC
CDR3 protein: CSVTTLAGGGGEQFF

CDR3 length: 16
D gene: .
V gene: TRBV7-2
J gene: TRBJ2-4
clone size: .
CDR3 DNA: TGTGCCAGCAGCTCCCGGGGAACCCTAGCCAAAAACATTCAGTACTTC
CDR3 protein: CASSSRGTLAKNIQYF

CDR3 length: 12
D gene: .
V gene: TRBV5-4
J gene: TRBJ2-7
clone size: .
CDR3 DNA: TGTGCCAGCAGCTTGGATCGGGAATCGCAGTACTTC
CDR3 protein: CASSLDRESQYF

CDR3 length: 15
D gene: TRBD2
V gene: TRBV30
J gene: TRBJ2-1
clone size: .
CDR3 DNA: TGTGCCTGGAGTGTAGGGTGGGAGGGGTACAATGAGCAGTTCTTC
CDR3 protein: CAWSVGWEGYNEQFF

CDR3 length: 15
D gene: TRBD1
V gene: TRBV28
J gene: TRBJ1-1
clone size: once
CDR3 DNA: TGTGCCAGCAGTTGGGGAGGACAGGGGAACACTGAAGCTTTCTTT
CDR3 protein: CASSWGGQGNTEAFF

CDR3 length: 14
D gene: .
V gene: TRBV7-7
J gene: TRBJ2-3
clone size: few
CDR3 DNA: TGTGCTAGCAGCCTAGGGGGGGTCCACGATACGCAGTATTTT
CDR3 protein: CASSLGGVHDTQYF

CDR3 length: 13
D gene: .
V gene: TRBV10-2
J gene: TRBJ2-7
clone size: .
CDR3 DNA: TGCGCCAGCAGTGAGTTTACAGGGAACGAGCAGTACTTC
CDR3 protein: CASSEFTGNEQYF

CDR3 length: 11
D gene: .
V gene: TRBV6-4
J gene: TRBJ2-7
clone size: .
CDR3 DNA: TGTGCCAGCAGTGACTCGACAGGGCAGTACTTC
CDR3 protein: CASSDSTGQYF

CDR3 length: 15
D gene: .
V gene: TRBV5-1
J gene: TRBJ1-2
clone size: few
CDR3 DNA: TGCGCCAGCAGCTTGGCATCGGCAGGCCTCTCCGGCTACACCTTC
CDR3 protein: CASSLASAGLSGYTF

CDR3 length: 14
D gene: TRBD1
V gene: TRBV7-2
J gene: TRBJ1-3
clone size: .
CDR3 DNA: TGTGCCAGCAGCTCTCGGACAGGGGCGGGCACCATATATTTT
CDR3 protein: CASSSRTGAGTIYF

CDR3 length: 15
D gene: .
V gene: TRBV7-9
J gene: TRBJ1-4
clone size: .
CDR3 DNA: TGTGCCAGCAGTCCCACAGGGTCAACTAATGAAAAACTGTTTTTT
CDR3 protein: CASSPTGSTNEKLFF

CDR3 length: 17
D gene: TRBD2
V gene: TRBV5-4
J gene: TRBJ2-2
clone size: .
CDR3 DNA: TGTGCCAGCAGGGGTGATCGGGCGGGGGCGAACACCGGGGAGCTGTTTTTT
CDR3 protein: CASRGDRAGANTGELFF

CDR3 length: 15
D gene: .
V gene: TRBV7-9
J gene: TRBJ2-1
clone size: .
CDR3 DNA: TGTGCCAGCAGCTTAGGTCTTTCAGGGGCGGGTGAGCAGTTCTTC
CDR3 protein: CASSLGLSGAGEQFF

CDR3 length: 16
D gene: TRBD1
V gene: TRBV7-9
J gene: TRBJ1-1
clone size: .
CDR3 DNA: TGTGCCAGCAGCTCCGAAGGGACAGACCAGAACACTGAAGCTTTCTTT
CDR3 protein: CASSSEGTDQNTEAFF

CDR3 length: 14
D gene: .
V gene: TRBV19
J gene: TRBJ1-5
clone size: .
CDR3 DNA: TGTGCCAGTAGTATCTACAGTGACAGGCAGCCCCAGCATTTT
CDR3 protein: CASSIYSDRQPQHF

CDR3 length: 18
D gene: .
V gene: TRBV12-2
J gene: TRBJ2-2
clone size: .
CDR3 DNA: TGTGCAAGTCGCTTAATGTCTGGCGGGAGTTTCCACACCGGGGAGCTGTTTTTT
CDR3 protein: CASRLMSGGSFHTGELFF

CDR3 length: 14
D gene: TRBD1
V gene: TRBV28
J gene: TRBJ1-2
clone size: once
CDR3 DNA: TGTGCCAGCAGACGGACAGGGGGCGCGCATGGCTACACCTTC
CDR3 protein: CASRRTGGAHGYTF

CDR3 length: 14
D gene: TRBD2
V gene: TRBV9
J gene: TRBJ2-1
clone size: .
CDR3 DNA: TGTGCCAGCAGCGTAGATCCACTAGCGGGGGAGCAGTTCTTC
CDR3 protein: CASSVDPLAGEQFF

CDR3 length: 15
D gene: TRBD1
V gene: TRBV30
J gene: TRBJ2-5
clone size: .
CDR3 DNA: TGTGCCTGGAACCCGGGACAGGGGGTTTCAGAGACCCAGTACTTC
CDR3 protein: CAWNPGQGVSETQYF

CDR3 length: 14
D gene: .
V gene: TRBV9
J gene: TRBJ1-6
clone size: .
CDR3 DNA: TGTGCCAGCAGCTCAAGTTTTGCGGATTCACCCCTCCACTTT
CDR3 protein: CASSSSFADSPLHF

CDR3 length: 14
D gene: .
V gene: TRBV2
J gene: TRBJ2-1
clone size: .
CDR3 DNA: TGTGCCAGCAGAAGAGGGGGGGTCGATAATGAGCAGTTCTTC
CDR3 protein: CASRRGGVDNEQFF

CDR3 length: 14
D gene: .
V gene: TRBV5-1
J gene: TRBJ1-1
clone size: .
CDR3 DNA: TGCGCCAGCAGCTTGGAAGGAGTGAACACTGAAGCTTTCTTT
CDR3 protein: CASSLEGVNTEAFF

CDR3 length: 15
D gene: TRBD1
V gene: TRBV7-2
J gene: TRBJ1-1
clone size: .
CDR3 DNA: TGTGCCAGCAGCTCCGGGCCGGGACAGGAAACTGAAGCTTTCTTT
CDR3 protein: CASSSGPGQETEAFF

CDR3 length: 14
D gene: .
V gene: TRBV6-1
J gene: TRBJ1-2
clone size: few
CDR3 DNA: TGTGCCAGCAGTGTTTCAGGTTATGACTATGGCTACACCTTC
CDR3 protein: CASSVSGYDYGYTF

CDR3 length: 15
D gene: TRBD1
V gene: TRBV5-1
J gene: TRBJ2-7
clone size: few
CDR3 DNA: TGCGCCAGCAGCTCCCGGGACAGGGGCCTCTACGAGCAGTACTTC
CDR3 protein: CASSSRDRGLYEQYF

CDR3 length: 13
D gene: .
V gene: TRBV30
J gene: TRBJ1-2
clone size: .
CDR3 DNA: TGTGCCCGTCGACAGGAGAATAACTATGGCTACACCTTC
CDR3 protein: CARRQENNYGYTF

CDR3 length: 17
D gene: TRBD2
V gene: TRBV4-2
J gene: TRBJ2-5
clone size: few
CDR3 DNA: TGTGCCAGCAGCCAAGATCTCCCAGCGGGGCCCCAAGAGACCCAGTACTTC
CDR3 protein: CASSQDLPAGPQETQYF